Shown below are 20 T cell receptor beta chains from a single sample sequenced in a study of T cells after yellow fever vaccination. TCRdb independently ran MiXCR on the 5' RACE reads; one entry per CDR3 protein. This sample carries around 300,000 distinct CDR3 sequences, 4.1% of them seen once, and the ten largest clones take 20% to 25%. The source material was PBMCs, sampled 5 days after the yellow fever booster vaccination. Receptors were obtained from a young man who received the YFV17D yellow fever vaccine.

This clonotype has more than one count but fewer than ten. The chain recombines TRBV29-1 with TRBJ2-1; D is possibly TRBD2 (7 bases). Germline CDR1 reads SQVTM; CDR2 reads ANQGSEA. The CDR3 length is 13 residues. The V end lost 4 bases, the J end lost 4 bases, and 11 bases lay between the germline ends. The CDR3 bases are TGCAGCGTTGGGCGGGGGCGATACAATGAGCAGTTCTTC. This encodes CSVGRGRYNEQFF.

This clonotype turned up a few times. The chain is built from TRBV6-6 and TRBJ2-7; 7 positions agree with TRBD2. Germline V CDR1 and CDR2: MNHNY, SVGAGI (reference sequence). The CDR3 consists of 13 residues. J was trimmed by 5 bases and V by 7 bases; bases with no gene match: 8. CDR3 nucleotides: TGTGCCAGCAACAACCGGGGGGTGGACGAGCAGTACTTC. Residues: CASNNRGVDEQYF.

The genes are TRBV4-3 and TRBJ2-5; 9 bases map to TRBD2. The CDR3 runs 17 residues. V gave up 8 bases and J gave up 5 bases; unmatched junction bases: 18. Germline CDR1 LGHNA, CDR2 YSLEER. CDR3: CASSQGGGGGGVETQYF. The CDR3 coding sequence is TGCGCCAGCTCCCAAGGAGGAGGGGGCGGGGGGGTTGAGACCCAGTACTTC.

This chain connects TRBV7-2 to TRBJ1-5, with 9 bases lining up with TRBD1. The germline V gene has CDR1 SGHTA and CDR2 FQGNSA. J was trimmed by 7 bases and V by 5 bases; bases with no gene match: 9. The CDR3 loop spans 15 amino acids. The CDR3 DNA follows: TGTGCCAGCAGCCCGAGGGACAGGGCGGTCCAGCCCCAGCATTTT. Its protein is CASSPRDRAVQPQHF.

V is TRBV11-3 and J is TRBJ1-1; D is ambiguous. V dropped 3 bases and J dropped 2 bases, with 16 bases sitting between them. The CDR3 is 16 amino acids. Germline CDR1 SGHNT, CDR2 YENEEA. The CDR3 DNA is TGTGCCAGCAGCTTTGGGGAGAAAGAGTTAAACACTGAAGCTTTCTTT. This sequence encodes CASSFGEKELNTEAFF.

CDR3 in DNA: TGTGCCAGCAGCAAAACTCTAGGGACCGCCCTTGGGGGAAACTATGGCTACACCTTC. This gives the protein CASSKTLGTALGGNYGYTF. The chain uses TRBV21-1 and TRBJ1-2; the table assigns TRBD1, which was not confirmed against the DNA. TRBV21-1 is deemed a pseudogene. This CDR3 spans 19 amino acids.

J is TRBJ2-3 and V is TRBV27, with a weak D call TRBD1 (5 bases). CDR3 length: 16 residues. The V gene lost 2 bases and the J gene lost 0 bases, with 12 bases spanning the gap. The germline V gene has CDR1 MNHEY and CDR2 SMNVEV (reference sequence). The CDR3, as DNA: TGTGCCAGCAGTTTAGTTCCAGGGCCTAGCACAGATACGCAGTATTTT. Residues: CASSLVPGPSTDTQYF.

This chain joins TRBV2 and TRBJ2-7; 7 bases map to TRBD1. CDR1 and CDR2 (germline): SNHLY, FYNNEI. The CDR3 is 15 residues long. Losses at the gene ends were 5 bases for V and 3 bases for J; bases not matched to a gene: 10. The CDR3 region is CASSPDRANNYEQYF. The CDR3 DNA follows: TGTGCCAGCAGTCCTGACAGGGCCAATAACTACGAGCAGTACTTC.

This chain joins TRBV4-2 and TRBJ1-1; 8 bases line up with TRBD1. The junction had 0 bases not matched to a gene; V was cut back by 3 bases and J by 3 bases. This CDR3 has 13 amino acids. Germline CDR1 and CDR2: LGHNA and YNFKEQ. The CDR3 region has the DNA TGTGCCAGCAGCCAGACAGGGGACACTGAAGCTTTCTTT. Translation gives CASSQTGDTEAFF.

This clonotype turned up a few times. V usage is TRBV14 and J usage is TRBJ2-3; 11 bases fit TRBD2. Trimming removed 3 bases from V and 5 bases from J; junction bases left unmatched: 10. CDR1 is SGHDN and CDR2 is FVKESK in the germline V gene. The CDR3 is made up of 17 amino acids. CDR3 DNA sequence: TGTGCCAGCAGCCACGAATATAGCGGGGGGGCCGAAGATACGCAGTATTTT. Translation: CASSHEYSGGAEDTQYF.

The rearrangement uses TRBV6-2 or TRBV6-3 and TRBJ2-7; weak D call: TRBD1 (6 bases). CDR1 is MNHEY, CDR2 SVGEGT, per germline. V lost 6 bases to trimming and J lost 6 bases, with 12 bases between them. The CDR3 spans 12 residues. The CDR3 coding sequence is TGTGCCAGCAGCCCCCCAGGGGTCGAGCAGTACGTC. Residues: CASSPPGVEQYV.

The chain carries TRBV10-2 and TRBJ2-7; D unresolved. The CDR3 length is 14 residues. Looked up from germline, CDR1 is WSHSY and CDR2 is SAAADI. Trimming took off 4 bases at V and 3 bases at J, with 13 bases between the two ends. CDR3 bases: TGCGCCAGCAGTGCGTCAAACAGAGACTACGAGCAGTACTTC. Its protein product is CASSASNRDYEQYF.

This clonotype was detected only a few times. The chain uses TRBV18 and TRBJ1-1; possible D gene TRBD1, 5 bases. The CDR3 contains 14 residues. The germline V and J ends were trimmed by 3 bases and 2 bases, with 10 bases remaining between them. Looked up from germline, CDR1 is KGHSH and CDR2 is LQKENI. The CDR3 region is CASSPQGLNTEAFF. Here the CDR3 DNA reads TGTGCCAGCTCACCCCAGGGACTCAACACTGAAGCTTTCTTT.

There are a few counts of this clonotype. V gene TRBV12-3 or TRBV12-4 combines with J gene TRBJ1-5; no firm D call. With 1 base removed from V and 3 bases from J, the gap between germline ends came to 16 bases. CDR3 size: 17 residues. The CDR3 coding sequence is TGTGCCAGCAGTTTAGACAGTTGGACGAGTTCCAATCAGCCCCAGCATTTT. Its protein is CASSLDSWTSSNQPQHF.

This clonotype appeared a few times. One end of the junction fails to match germline, which may point to a read error. The chain employs TRBV6-6 and TRBJ2-1; 9 bases line up with TRBD2. In germline, CDR1 is MNHNY, CDR2 SVGAGI (reference sequence). The CDR3 length is 16 residues. DNA for the CDR3: TGTGCCAGCAGTAACTCCCCCGGGACTAGCCCCAATGAGCAGTTCTTC. Residues: CASSNSPGTSPNEQFF.

This clonotype was counted between two and nine times. V is TRBV4-3 and J is TRBJ2-3; TRBD2 matches at 7 bases. Germline CDR1 LGHNA, CDR2 YSLEER. Trimming took 0 bases from V and 4 from J; bases not matched to a gene: 4. This CDR3 spans 15 amino acids. CDR3 nucleotides: TGCGCCAGCAGCCAAGAAGGGAGGGGTTCAGATACGCAGTATTTT. Translating it yields CASSQEGRGSDTQYF.

The chain uses TRBV7-9 and TRBJ2-7; 7 nucleotides match TRBD1. CDR1 is SEHNR, CDR2 FQNEAQ, per germline (reference sequence). The CDR3 covers 14 residues. Trimming at V came to 5 bases and at J to 5 bases, leaving 9 bases not matched to a gene. CDR3 residues: CASSLLQGRNEQYF. The DNA of the CDR3 is TGTGCCAGCAGCCTATTACAGGGGCGAAACGAGCAGTACTTC.

A few counts support this clonotype. The chain is built from TRBV7-2 and TRBJ2-7, with D unclear. Germline V lookup: CDR1 SGHTA, CDR2 FQGNSA. CDR3 length: 12 amino acids. V shed 5 bases and J shed 2 bases, with 7 bases lying between them. CDR3 residues: CASSARPYEQYF. CDR3 coding DNA: TGTGCCAGCAGCGCCAGACCCTACGAGCAGTACTTC.

This clonotype showed up just a few times. The chain couples TRBV9 to TRBJ2-1, with 9 bases matching TRBD2. V dropped 0 bases and J dropped 8; count of bases not matched to a gene: 6. Looked up from germline, CDR1 is SGDLS and CDR2 is YYNGEE. This CDR3 region has 15 residues. The CDR3 loop reads CASSVVSGGNYEQFF. DNA for the CDR3: TGTGCCAGCAGCGTAGTAAGCGGGGGGAATTATGAGCAGTTCTTC.

The rearrangement uses TRBV24-1 and TRBJ2-2; 10 nucleotides agree with TRBD1. CDR3 size: 16 residues. Germline assignment: CDR1 KGHDR and CDR2 SFDVKD. The trim removed 4 bases at V and 3 bases at J, leaving 4 bases unmatched. In DNA form, the CDR3 reads TGTGCCACCAGTGAGGCCGGGACAGGGGACACCGGGGAGCTGTTTTTT. Translated: CATSEAGTGDTGELFF.